This T cell receptor (beta chain) was found in a study of response to subunit inactivated influenza vaccine. Study-level findings and limits: Each seasonal flu vaccination may recruit only limited new T cells, authors suggested.

CDR1 MGHDK and CDR2 SYGVNS come from the germline V gene. This CDR3 is 13 amino acids long. Unmatched junction bases numbered 7, after V lost 10 bases and J lost 2 bases. Note on this clonotype: Its target is unknown.

TCRdb fed the RT-PCR reads into MiXCR, producing one record per CDR3 protein. The sample shows roughly 780,000 distinct CDR3 sequences, about 18% of them seen only once. The TCR sequence derives from a man in his fifties or sixties who received an inactivated influenza vaccine. Sequenced here: PBMCs from blood, sampled around 5 days after vaccination. The chain uses TRBV25-1 and TRBJ2-5, with TRBD1 matching 7 bases. The CDR3 region has the DNA TGTGCCACAAGACAGGGACCACAAGAGACCCAGTACTTC. It yields the protein CATRQGPQETQYF.